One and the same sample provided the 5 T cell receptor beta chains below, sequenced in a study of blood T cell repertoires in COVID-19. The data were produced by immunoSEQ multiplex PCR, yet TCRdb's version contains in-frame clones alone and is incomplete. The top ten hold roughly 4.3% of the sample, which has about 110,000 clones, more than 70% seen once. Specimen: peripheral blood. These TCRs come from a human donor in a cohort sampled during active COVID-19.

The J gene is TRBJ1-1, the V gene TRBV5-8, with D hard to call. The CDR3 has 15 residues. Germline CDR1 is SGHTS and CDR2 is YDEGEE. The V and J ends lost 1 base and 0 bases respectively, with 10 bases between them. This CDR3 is CASSLIGGMNTEAFF. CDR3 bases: TGTGCCAGCAGCTTGATAGGCGGAATGAACACTGAAGCTTTCTTT.

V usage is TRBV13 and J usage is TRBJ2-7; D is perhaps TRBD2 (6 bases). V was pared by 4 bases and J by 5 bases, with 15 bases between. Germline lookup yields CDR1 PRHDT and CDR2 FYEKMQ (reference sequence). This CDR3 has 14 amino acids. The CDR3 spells CASSSAGPWHEQYF. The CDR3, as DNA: TGTGCCAGCAGCTCAGCGGGCCCCTGGCACGAGCAGTACTTC.

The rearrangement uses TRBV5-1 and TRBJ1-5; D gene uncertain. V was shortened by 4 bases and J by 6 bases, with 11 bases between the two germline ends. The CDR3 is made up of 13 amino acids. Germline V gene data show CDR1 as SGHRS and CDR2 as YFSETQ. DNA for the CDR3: TGCGCCAGCAGCCCCGGCGGTCCTCAGCCCCAGCATTTT. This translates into CASSPGGPQPQHF.

The CDR3 sequence: CASSEGQGYGYTF. The CDR3 nucleotides read TGTGCCAGCAGTGAGGGACAGGGGTATGGCTACACCTTC. The genes are TRBV2 and TRBJ1-2; 10 nucleotides align to TRBD1. The germline CDR1 and CDR2 sequences are SNHLY and FYNNEI. The CDR3 sequence is 13 residues long. V lost 3 bases and J lost 5; bases outside the gene matches: 0.

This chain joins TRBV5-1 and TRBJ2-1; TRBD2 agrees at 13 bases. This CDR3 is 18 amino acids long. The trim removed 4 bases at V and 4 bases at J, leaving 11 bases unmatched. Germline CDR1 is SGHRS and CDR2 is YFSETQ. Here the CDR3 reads CASSDLLAGGPRYNEQFF. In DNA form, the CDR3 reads TGCGCCAGCAGCGACTTACTAGCGGGAGGGCCAAGGTACAATGAGCAGTTCTTC.